This TCR beta chain was retrieved from a study of control samples from healthy donors and cancer patients (dated by TCRdb to the early 2020s). The germline V gene (reference sequence) supplies CDR1 LGHDT and CDR2 YNNKEL. The germline V and J ends show losses of 4 bases and 9 bases respectively, and no gene match explains 9 bases of the junction. The CDR3 goes from the cysteine to the phenylalanine over 16 residues. Solely the CDR3 DNA is kept, with 48 bases framed from the first base. Of note for this clone: The antigen this receptor binds is unknown. No quality values exist for individual bases; no much larger clone is one base distant.

Libraries were prepared through the immunoSEQ multiplex PCR assay. TCRdb retrieved this table from immuneACCESS and kept in-frame rearrangements only. Not all clones are present; in checked studies, unresolved V genes account for under half, and no reason is known for the remainder. The table for this sample lists fewer than 90,000 clones; 70% to 90% of them were counted only once. Under 2% of the sample is taken by the ten largest. The sequencing sample was made of PBMCs. The clonotype originates from a woman aged 55-75 years with head and neck cancer. This chain joins TRBV3-1 (or the pseudogene TRBV3-2) to TRBJ2-1; TRBD2 fits 13 bases in the junction. The CDR3 protein is CASSPGLAGVSGEQFF. The nucleotide sequence reads TGTGCCAGCAGCCCAGGACTAGCGGGAGTAAGTGGTGAGCAGTTCTTC.